This passage covers 9 T cell receptor beta chains from one sample sequenced in a study of T cell responses to AZD1222 COVID-19 vaccine. The assay was immunoSEQ multiplex PCR, and TCRdb's table has in-frame clones only and misses some. The sample records 180,000 or so clones, roughly 90% being singletons. This material consisted of peripheral blood, taken 28 days after the second AZD1222 dose. The receptors originated from an adult who received the AZD1222 COVID-19 vaccine.

V gene TRBV11-2 combines with J gene TRBJ2-5; maybe TRBD2 (5 bases). Trimming took 4 bases from V and 4 from J, leaving 13 bases between them. Germline V lookup: CDR1 SGHAT, CDR2 FQNNGV. The CDR3 has 14 amino acids. In nucleotides, the CDR3 is TGTGCCAGCAGCTCCCGTCGGGGAGTAGAGACCCAGTACTTC. It yields the protein CASSSRRGVETQYF.

The chain combines TRBV11-2 with TRBJ2-2; D call uncertain. This CDR3 region has 13 residues. The V end lost 3 bases, the J end lost 4 bases, and 6 bases lay between the germline ends. Germline V gene sequence: CDR1 SGHAT, CDR2 FQNNGV. In DNA form, the CDR3 reads TGTGCCAGCAGCTTTGATCGCACCGGGGAGCTGTTTTTT. This codes for CASSFDRTGELFF.

This clone was recorded only once. The J gene is TRBJ2-1, the V gene TRBV3-1 (or the pseudogene TRBV3-2); 10 bases are shared with TRBD2. The V segment lost 2 bases and the J segment 8 bases; nucleotides outside the gene matches: 9. The CDR3 has 16 residues. The V gene's germline CDR1 is LGHDT and CDR2 YNNKEL (reference sequence). In DNA form, the CDR3 reads TGTGCCAGCAGCCAAAGTTCTAGCGGGAGTACGGATGAGCAGTTCTTC. Its protein product is CASSQSSSGSTDEQFF.

The chain has TRBV6-5 and TRBJ1-4; tentatively, D is TRBD1 (5 bases). From germline, CDR1 is MNHEY and CDR2 SVGAGI. The CDR3 contains 14 residues. V dropped 6 bases and J dropped 5 bases, with 13 bases sitting between them. In DNA, the CDR3 is TGTGCCAGCAGGGCCTGGGGGTCCAATGAAAAACTGTTTTTT. It is translated as CASRAWGSNEKLFF.

The genes are TRBV19 and TRBJ2-1; D gene uncertain. The CDR3 is 15 residues long. V was clipped by 3 bases and J by 8 bases, with 17 bases between them. Germline V lookup: CDR1 LNHDA, CDR2 SQIVND (reference sequence). The CDR3 sequence is CASSIYPTSIHEQFF. The CDR3 DNA reads as TGTGCCAGTAGTATTTACCCTACAAGCATCCATGAGCAGTTCTTC.

The chain uses TRBV12-5 and TRBJ2-1, with TRBD1 as a possible D gene (5 bases). CDR1 and CDR2 (germline): LGHNT, FRNRAP. Deletions cut 1 base from V and 0 bases from J, with 13 bases between. The CDR3 has 17 residues. The CDR3 sequence: CASGLGQFSSSYNEQFF. As DNA, the CDR3 is TGTGCTAGTGGTTTGGGACAGTTTTCTAGCTCCTACAATGAGCAGTTCTTC.

The V call is TRBV7-3, the J call TRBJ1-6, with D perhaps TRBD1 (5 bases). In germline, CDR1 is SGHTA, CDR2 FQGTGA. This CDR3 spans 14 amino acids. V lost 4 bases and J lost 7, with 11 bases in between. Here the CDR3 reads CASSSGTGNSPLHF. CDR3 nucleotides: TGTGCCAGCAGCTCAGGGACTGGGAATTCACCCCTCCACTTT.

J is TRBJ1-1 and V is TRBV27, with D perhaps matching TRBD1 (6 bases). This CDR3 is built from 16 residues. The V and J ends lost 4 bases and 6 bases respectively, with 21 bases between them. Germline V gives CDR1 MNHEY, CDR2 SMNVEV (reference sequence). Here the CDR3 DNA reads TGTGCCAGCAGTTATACAGGGTTTTTGGGTACTCCTGAAGCTTTCTTT. As protein: CASSYTGFLGTPEAFF.

The chain employs TRBV5-5 and TRBJ2-1, with TRBD2 matching over 10 bases. From germline, CDR1 is SGHKS and CDR2 YYEKEE (reference sequence). V trimming: 4 bases; J trimming: 8 bases; junction bases outside the gene matches: 6. The CDR3 totals 14 residues. CDR3 in amino acids: CASSLQGLADEQFF. CDR3 DNA sequence: TGTGCCAGCAGCCTCCAAGGACTAGCGGATGAGCAGTTCTTC.